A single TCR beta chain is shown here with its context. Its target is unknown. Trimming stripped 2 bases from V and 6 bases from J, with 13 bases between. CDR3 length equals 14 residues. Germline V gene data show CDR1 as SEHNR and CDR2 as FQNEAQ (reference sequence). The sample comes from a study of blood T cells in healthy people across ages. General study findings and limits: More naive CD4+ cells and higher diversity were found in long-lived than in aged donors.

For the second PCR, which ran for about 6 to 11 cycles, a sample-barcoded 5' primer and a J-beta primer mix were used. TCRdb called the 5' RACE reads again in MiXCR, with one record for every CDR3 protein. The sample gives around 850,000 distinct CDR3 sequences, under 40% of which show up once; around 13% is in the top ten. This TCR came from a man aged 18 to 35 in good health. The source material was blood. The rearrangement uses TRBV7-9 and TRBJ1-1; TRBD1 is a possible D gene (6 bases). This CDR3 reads CASSLRGGHSEAFF. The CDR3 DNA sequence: TGTGCCAGCAGCTTAAGAGGGGGACACTCTGAAGCTTTCTTT.